These 15 T cell receptor beta chains were all obtained from the same sample, sequenced in a study of cytomegalovirus exposure and HLA in healthy donors. A multiplex PCR was run with 60 Vbeta primers and 13 Jbeta primers. Assay used: immunoSEQ multiplex PCR; TCRdb lists only in-frame clones, some missing. The table has about 150,000 clones, around 68% seen once; the top ten hold around 1.9%. Sequenced material: PBMCs. All receptors come from a man aged 30-40 years in good health and CMV-seronegative.

This clone was seen only a few times. The chain couples TRBV19 to TRBJ2-7; D possibly corresponds to TRBD1 (6 bases). The germline V gene has CDR1 LNHDA and CDR2 SQIVND (reference sequence). Trimming took off 5 bases at V and 6 bases at J, with 11 bases between the two ends. CDR3 length equals 12 residues. CDR3 residues: CASSATGSEQYF. The CDR3 DNA sequence: TGTGCCAGTAGTGCTACAGGGTCCGAGCAGTACTTC.

The chain uses TRBV19 and TRBJ2-7, with 8 positions matching TRBD2. The J segment lost 5 bases and the V segment lost 10 bases, leaving 13 bases of the junction unmatched. The V gene's germline CDR1 is LNHDA and CDR2 SQIVND (reference sequence). The CDR3 length is 14 residues. For the CDR3, the DNA is TGTGCCATCACCGGGAGGGGGGCCTCAAACGAGCAGTACTTC. Its translation: CAITGRGASNEQYF.

The chain employs TRBV29-1 and TRBJ2-5; the match to TRBD2 covers 12 bases. Germline-derived CDR1 and CDR2 are SQVTM and ANQGSEA. This CDR3 comprises 15 residues. Trimming at V came to 6 bases and at J to 5 bases, leaving 10 bases not matched to a gene. The CDR3 is CSVAASGGALETQYF. The CDR3 nucleotides read TGCAGCGTCGCCGCTAGCGGGGGGGCTTTGGAGACCCAGTACTTC. Together with reference TRBV29-1 and TRBJ2-5, the CDR3 gives the full variable domain: SAVISQKPSRDICQRGTSLTIQCQVDSQVTMMFWYRQQPGQSLTLIATANQGSEATYESGFVIDKFPISRPNLTFSTLTVSNMSPEDSSIYLCSVAASGGALETQYFGPGTRLLVL.

V gene TRBV5-1 combines with J gene TRBJ2-2, with 8 bases fitting TRBD2. Trimming removed 1 base from V and 4 bases from J; junction bases left unmatched: 3. CDR3 length equals 15 residues. Germline V lookup: CDR1 SGHRS, CDR2 YFSETQ. CDR3 sequence: CASSLPGGITGELFF. The CDR3, as DNA: TGCGCCAGCAGCTTGCCGGGGGGGATCACCGGGGAGCTGTTTTTT. Together with reference TRBV5-1 and TRBJ2-2, the CDR3 gives the full variable domain: KAGVTQTPRYLIKTRGQQVTLSCSPISGHRSVSWYQQTPGQGLQFLFEYFSETQRNKGNFPGRFSGRQFSNSRSEMNVSTLELGDSALYLCASSLPGGITGELFFGEGSRLTVL.

Note on this clone: The junction does not match germline at one end; this may be a read error. This chain links TRBV5-6 with TRBJ1-2; tentatively, D is TRBD1 (5 bases). Germline assignment: CDR1 SGHDT and CDR2 YYEEEE. CDR3 length: 13 residues. The CDR3 loop is CASSLGGGEGYPF. The CDR3 nucleotides read TGTGCCAGCAGCTTGGGCGGAGGGGAAGGCTACCCCTTC.

This clone was found a few times. The chain has TRBV6-1 and TRBJ1-5; 7 nucleotides align to TRBD1. This CDR3 is 15 amino acids long. The V segment lost 4 bases and the J segment 0 bases; nucleotides outside the gene matches: 3. In germline, CDR1 is MNHNS, CDR2 SASEGT. The CDR3 reads CASSGGTDSNQPQHF. The CDR3 nucleotides are TGTGCCAGCAGTGGCGGGACAGATAGCAATCAGCCCCAGCATTTT.

Notes on this clone: The junction shows a germline mismatch at one end, possibly a read error. The chain recombines TRBV7-8 with TRBJ1-2; no clear D gene. This CDR3 spans 13 amino acids. Germline CDR1 and CDR2: SGHVS and FQNEAQ. The CDR3 coding sequence is TGTGCCAGCAGCTTAGGGAGAGGGAGTGGCTACCCCTTC. Its protein is CASSLGRGSGYPF.

The chain uses TRBV19 and TRBJ1-2; maybe TRBD1 (5 bases). There are 14 residues in the CDR3. The germline V gene has CDR1 LNHDA and CDR2 SQIVND (reference sequence). V lost 5 bases to trimming and J lost 5 bases, with 15 bases between them. In DNA, the CDR3 is TGTGCCAGTAGTGCGGACACCGTGGGATATGGCTACACCTTC. Translation gives CASSADTVGYGYTF.

The chain uses TRBV19 and TRBJ1-4; D not certain. Germline loops: CDR1 LNHDA, CDR2 SQIVND (reference sequence). Trimming took off 3 bases at V and 0 bases at J, with 11 bases between the two ends. The CDR3 has 16 residues. The chain's CDR3 is CASSITAVATNEKLFF. The CDR3 bases are TGTGCCAGTAGTATTACCGCGGTCGCAACTAATGAAAAACTGTTTTTT.

The chain couples TRBV7-9 to TRBJ1-5; the match to TRBD1 covers 7 bases. The CDR3 totals 15 residues. V shed 1 base, J shed 3 bases, and the junction held 3 bases outside the gene matches. The germline V gene encodes CDR1 SEHNR and CDR2 FQNEAQ (reference sequence). The CDR3 here is CASSLGTGTNQPQHF. CDR3 in DNA: TGTGCCAGCAGCTTAGGGACAGGTACCAATCAGCCCCAGCATTTT.

This clone was counted once. The chain recombines TRBV19 with TRBJ1-4; D gene unclear. CDR1 is LNHDA and CDR2 is SQIVND in the germline V gene (reference sequence). Trimming stripped 7 bases from V and 7 bases from J, with 16 bases between. This CDR3 is 14 amino acids long. CDR3 in amino acids: CASNEGTGGEKLFF. The CDR3 DNA reads TGTGCCAGTAACGAGGGAACTGGCGGTGAAAAACTGTTTTTT.

This rearrangement joins TRBV29-1 to TRBJ2-7; D is possibly TRBD2 (6 bases). Trimming stripped 6 bases from V and 3 bases from J, with 9 bases between. The CDR3 loop spans 11 amino acids. Germline V CDR1 and CDR2: SQVTM, ANQGSEA. The CDR3, as DNA: TGCAGCGTCCTCGGGGGCTACGAGCAGTACTTC. Translating it yields CSVLGGYEQYF.

The chain uses TRBV7-9 and TRBJ2-5; 9 bases align to TRBD2. Judging by the DNA end, TRBJ2-7 fits better; the J call may be wrong. CDR1 and CDR2 (germline): SEHNR, FQNEAQ (reference sequence). CDR3 size: 13 residues. The CDR3 DNA reads as TGTGCCAGCATGAGCGGGGGGTCCTACGAGCAGTACTTC. Encoded protein: CASMSGGSYEQYF.

The chain recombines TRBV9 with TRBJ1-6, with D perhaps TRBD1 (5 bases). Germline CDR1 and CDR2: SGDLS and YYNGEE. This CDR3 comprises 15 residues. The V and J ends lost 0 bases and 8 bases respectively, with 12 bases between them. Here the CDR3 DNA reads TGTGCCAGCAGCGTAGATTCAGGGAGGGATTCACCCCTCCACTTT. Translating it yields CASSVDSGRDSPLHF.

Worth noting for this clone: The same CDR3 also results from other DNA sequences found in this sample. CDR3 loop: CAWSVGGDQPQHF. The DNA for the CDR3 is TGTGCCTGGAGTGTAGGCGGAGATCAGCCCCAGCATTTT. The J gene is TRBJ1-5, the V gene TRBV30; D uncertain. Trimming removed 0 bases at V and 5 bases at J, with 8 bases between. The CDR3 length is 13 residues. CDR1 and CDR2 (germline): GTSNPN, SVGIG (reference sequence).